This record covers a single TCR beta chain. Its antigen is as yet unknown. The data originate from a study of response to subunit inactivated influenza vaccine. Study-level points and caveats: The authors offered the suggestion that each seasonal influenza vaccination recruits few new T cells.

MiXCR, applied by TCRdb to the RT-PCR reads, yields one record per CDR3 protein. This table holds some 800,000 distinct CDR3 sequences, 21% found once. CDR3 length equals 15 residues. Losses at the gene ends were 2 bases for V and 5 bases for J; bases not matched to a gene: 6. The J gene is TRBJ2-3, the V gene TRBV12-3 or TRBV12-4; TRBD1 matches 8 bases. The source material was PBMCs from blood, sampled more than 4 days after vaccination. This clonotype was sampled from a man aged 50-60 years who received an inactivated influenza vaccine. The CDR3 spells CASSLLMGQVDTQYF. CDR3 bases: TGTGCCAGCAGTTTATTAATGGGACAGGTAGATACGCAGTATTTT.